This TCR beta chain was found in a study of shared clonotypes between healthy human individuals. Comment on this clone: This specimen includes other DNA sequences encoding the same CDR3.

Measured with immunoSEQ multiplex PCR; TCRdb has only the in-frame clones, and not every one. The sample records some 2,400,000 clones, under 97% being singletons. This CDR3 is built from 13 residues. Trimming removed 1 base at V and 4 bases at J, with 8 bases between. Germline V gene sequence: CDR1 SGHNT, CDR2 YYREEE (reference sequence). The origin of this receptor is a man aged 18 to 35 in good health. Sequenced sample: naive CD4+ T cells sorted from blood. Stated subset: CD45RA+ positively selected. V gene TRBV5-4 combines with J gene TRBJ1-1; unclear D gene. The CDR3 reads CASSLPGSTEAFF. CDR3 DNA sequence: TGTGCCAGCAGCTTGCCCGGCTCCACTGAAGCTTTCTTT.